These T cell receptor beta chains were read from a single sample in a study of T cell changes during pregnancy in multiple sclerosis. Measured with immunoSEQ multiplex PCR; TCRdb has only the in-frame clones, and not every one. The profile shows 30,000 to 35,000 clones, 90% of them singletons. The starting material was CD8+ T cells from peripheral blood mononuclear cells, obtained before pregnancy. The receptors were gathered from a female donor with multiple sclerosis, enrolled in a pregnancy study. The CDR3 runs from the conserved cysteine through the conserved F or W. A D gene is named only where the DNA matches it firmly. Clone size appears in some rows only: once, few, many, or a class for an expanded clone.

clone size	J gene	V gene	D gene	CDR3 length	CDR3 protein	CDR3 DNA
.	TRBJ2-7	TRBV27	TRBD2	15	CASSGTSGFKNEQYF	TGTGCCAGCAGTGGGACTAGCGGGTTTAAGAACGAGCAGTACTTC
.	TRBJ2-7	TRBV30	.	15	CAWSRRVGRDYEQYF	TGTGCCTGGAGTCGAAGGGTAGGGAGAGACTACGAGCAGTACTTC
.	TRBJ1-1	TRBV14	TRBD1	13	CATKGQGNTEAFF	TGTGCCACCAAGGGACAGGGTAACACTGAAGCTTTCTTT
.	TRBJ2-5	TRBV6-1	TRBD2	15	CASSEKFGRVETQYF	TGTGCCAGCAGTGAAAAATTCGGGAGGGTTGAGACCCAGTACTTC
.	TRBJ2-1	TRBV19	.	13	CASSITQYNEQFF	TGTGCCAGTAGTATAACACAGTACAATGAGCAGTTCTTC
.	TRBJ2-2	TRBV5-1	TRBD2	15	CASSYIAGGDGELFF	TGCGCCAGCAGCTACATAGCGGGCGGTGACGGGGAGCTGTTTTTT
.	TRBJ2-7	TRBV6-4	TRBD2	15	CASSHIAGGAYEQYF	TGTGCCAGCAGCCATATAGCGGGAGGCGCCTACGAGCAGTACTTC
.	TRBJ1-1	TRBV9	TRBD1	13	CASSVGGQTEAFF	TGTGCCAGCAGCGTAGGGGGACAGACTGAAGCTTTCTTT
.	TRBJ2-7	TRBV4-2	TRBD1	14	CASSQGQELGEQYF	TGTGCCAGCAGCCAGGGACAGGAATTGGGCGAGCAGTACTTC
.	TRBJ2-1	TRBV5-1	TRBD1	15	CASSPTGTGIDEQFF	TGCGCCAGCAGCCCGACCGGGACAGGGATCGATGAGCAGTTCTTC
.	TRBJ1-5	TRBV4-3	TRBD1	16	CASSQDRDSFYQPQHF	TGCGCCAGCAGCCAAGATAGGGACAGTTTTTATCAGCCCCAGCATTTT
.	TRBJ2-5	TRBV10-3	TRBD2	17	CAISERTSGAYQETQYF	TGTGCCATCAGTGAGAGGACTAGCGGGGCGTACCAAGAGACCCAGTACTTC
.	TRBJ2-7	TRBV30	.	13	CAWDTGGSYEQYF	TGTGCCTGGGACACCGGAGGCTCCTACGAGCAGTACTTC
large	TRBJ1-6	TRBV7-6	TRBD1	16	CASSLVSRQGDSPLHF	TGTGCCAGCAGCTTAGTTTCAAGACAGGGCGATTCACCCCTCCACTTT
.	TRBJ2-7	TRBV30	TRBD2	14	CAWSVTSGGSEQYF	TGTGCCTGGAGTGTAACCAGCGGGGGAAGCGAGCAGTACTTC
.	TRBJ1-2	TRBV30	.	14	CAWSHQGNNYGYTF	TGTGCCTGGAGTCATCAGGGAAATAACTATGGCTACACCTTC
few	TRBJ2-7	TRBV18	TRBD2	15	CASSPSAGGGYEQYF	TGTGCCAGCTCACCATCTGCGGGGGGGGGATACGAGCAGTACTTC
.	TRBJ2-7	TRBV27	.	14	CASSISGGSYEQYF	TGTGCCAGCAGTATCTCGGGTGGCTCCTACGAGCAGTACTTC
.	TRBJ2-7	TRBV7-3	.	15	CASSLHAGFAYEQYF	TGTGCCAGCAGCTTGCACGCGGGGTTTGCCTACGAGCAGTACTTC
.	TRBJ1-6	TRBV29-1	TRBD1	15	CSARTGEGYNSPLHF	TGCAGCGCACGGACAGGCGAGGGTTATAATTCACCCCTCCACTTT
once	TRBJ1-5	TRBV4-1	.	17	CASSQGFGGAGNQPQHF	TGCGCCAGCAGCCAGGGGTTCGGGGGGGCTGGCAATCAGCCCCAGCATTTT
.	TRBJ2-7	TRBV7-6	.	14	CASSSGVSSYEQYF	TGTGCCAGCAGCTCCGGGGTTAGCTCCTACGAGCAGTACTTC
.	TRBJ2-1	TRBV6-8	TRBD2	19	CASSPRHSGRASLYNEQFF	TGTGCCAGCAGCCCCCGCCATAGCGGGAGGGCCTCGCTCTACAATGAGCAGTTCTTC
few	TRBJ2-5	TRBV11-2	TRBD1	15	CASSPGQGDLETQYF	TGTGCCAGCAGTCCCGGACAGGGGGATTTGGAGACCCAGTACTTC
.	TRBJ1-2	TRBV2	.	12	CVRLGADYGYTF	TGTGTCCGGTTGGGGGCGGACTATGGCTACACCTTC
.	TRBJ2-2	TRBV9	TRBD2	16	CASSGYSGENTGELFF	TGTGCCAGCAGCGGGTACAGCGGGGAGAACACCGGGGAGCTGTTTTTT
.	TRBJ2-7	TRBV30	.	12	CAWSVQGYEQYF	TGTGCCTGGAGTGTTCAGGGCTACGAGCAGTACTTC
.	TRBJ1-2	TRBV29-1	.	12	CSVDQGRGGYTF	TGCAGCGTTGACCAAGGGAGGGGTGGCTACACCTTC
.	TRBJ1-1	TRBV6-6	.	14	CASSYSKANTEAFF	TGTGCCAGCAGTTACTCGAAAGCGAACACTGAAGCTTTCTTT
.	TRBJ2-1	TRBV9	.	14	CASSDGVSYNEQFF	TGTGCCAGCAGCGACGGGGTCTCCTACAATGAGCAGTTCTTC
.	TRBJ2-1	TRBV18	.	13	CASSPPPTGEQFF	TGTGCCAGCTCACCACCCCCCACCGGTGAGCAGTTCTTC
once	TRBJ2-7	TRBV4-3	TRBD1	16	CASSQGTGTGRYEQYF	TGCGCCAGCAGCCAAGGAACCGGGACAGGGCGCTACGAGCAGTACTTC
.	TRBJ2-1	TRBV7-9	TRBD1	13	CASSPPGQGEQFF	TGTGCCAGCAGCCCTCCGGGACAGGGGGAGCAGTTCTTC
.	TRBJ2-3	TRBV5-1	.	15	CASSPDRGYTDTQYF	TGCGCCAGCAGCCCGGATCGGGGGTACACAGATACGCAGTATTTT
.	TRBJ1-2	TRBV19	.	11	CASSTNYGYTF	TGTGCCAGTAGTACGAACTATGGCTACACCTTC
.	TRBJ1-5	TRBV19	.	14	CASSKRGHNQPQHF	TGTGCCAGTAGTAAAAGGGGACACAATCAGCCCCAGCATTTT
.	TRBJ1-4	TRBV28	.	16	CASSPEDSGANEKLFF	TGTGCCAGCAGTCCAGAGGACAGTGGGGCTAATGAAAAACTGTTTTTT
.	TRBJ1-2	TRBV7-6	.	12	CASSLKGRVYTF	TGTGCCAGCAGCTTAAAGGGCAGGGTCTACACCTTC
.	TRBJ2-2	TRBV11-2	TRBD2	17	CASSLLGLAVVGGELFF	TGTGCCAGCAGCTTATTAGGACTAGCGGTTGTTGGCGGGGAGCTGTTTTTT
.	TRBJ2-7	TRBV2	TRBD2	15	CASSEAGTRGYEQYF	TGTGCCAGCAGTGAAGCGGGGACTAGGGGCTACGAGCAGTACTTC